The clone carrying this T cell receptor beta chain occurred many times. The source of the sample is a study of breast tumors, draining lymph nodes, adjacent tissues. From the multiplex PCR reads, TCRdb called clonotypes with MiXCR, one entry per CDR3 protein. The sample shows about 94,000 distinct CDR3 sequences, around 29% of them seen only once. The lymph nodes were axillary draining lymph nodes from breast cancer patients. Sequenced input: axillary lymph node tissue. This clonotype originated in a female donor with breast cancer. Some clones in this sample may be carry-over from other donors' samples.

CDR3: CASTLGYEQYF. In DNA, the CDR3 is TGTGCCAGCACCCTGGGCTACGAGCAGTACTTC. The chain combines TRBV28 with TRBJ2-7; D is unresolved. Germline CDR1 and CDR2: MDHEN and SYDVKM. The CDR3 loop spans 11 amino acids. V lost 7 bases, J lost 3 bases, and 7 bases lay in between.